The present TCR beta chain was sequenced within a study of cytomegalovirus exposure and HLA in healthy donors. Study results and caveats: The classifier, whose performance was assessed in both the original and validation cohorts, reportedly diagnosed cytomegalovirus status with high specificity and sensitivity.

This PCR relied on a set of 60 Vbeta primers and 13 Jbeta primers. TCRdb's table, derived via immunoSEQ multiplex PCR, lists solely in-frame clones and lacks some. The sample has about 120,000 clones; the top ten hold 5.5% to 8%. Remarks on this clone: Antigen: not known.

CDR1 and CDR2 (germline): MDHEN, SYDVKM. The CDR3 is 14 residues long. The J segment lost 3 bases and the V segment lost 6 bases, leaving 6 bases of the junction unmatched. The chain uses TRBV28 and TRBJ2-7; 9 bases line up with TRBD1. Sequencing was done on a sample of PBMCs. This clonotype was sampled from a middle-aged man in good health and CMV-seropositive. Written as DNA, the CDR3 is TGTGCCAGCAGGGGACAGGGAGGAATCTACGAGCAGTACTTC. Translation gives CASRGQGGIYEQYF.